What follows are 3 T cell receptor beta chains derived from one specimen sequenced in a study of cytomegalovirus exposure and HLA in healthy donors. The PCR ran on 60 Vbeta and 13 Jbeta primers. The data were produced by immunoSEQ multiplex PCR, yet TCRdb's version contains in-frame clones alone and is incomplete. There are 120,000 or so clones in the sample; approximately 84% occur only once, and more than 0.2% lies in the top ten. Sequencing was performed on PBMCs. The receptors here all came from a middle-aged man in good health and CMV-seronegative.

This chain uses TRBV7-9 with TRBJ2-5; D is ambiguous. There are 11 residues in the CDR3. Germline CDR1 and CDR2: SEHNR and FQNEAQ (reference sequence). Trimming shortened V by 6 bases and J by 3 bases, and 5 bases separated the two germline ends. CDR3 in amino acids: CASSQKETQYF. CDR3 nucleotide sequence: TGTGCCAGCAGTCAGAAAGAGACCCAGTACTTC. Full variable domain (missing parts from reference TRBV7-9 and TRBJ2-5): DTGVSQNPRHKITKRGQNVTFRCDPISEHNRLYWYRQTLGQGPEFLTYFQNEAQLEKSRLLSDRFSAERPKGSFSTLEIQRTEQGDSAMYLCASSQKETQYFGPGTRLLVL.

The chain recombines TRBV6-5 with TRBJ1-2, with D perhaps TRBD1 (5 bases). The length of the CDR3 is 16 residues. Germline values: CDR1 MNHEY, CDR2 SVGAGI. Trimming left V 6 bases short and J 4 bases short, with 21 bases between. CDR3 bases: TGTGCCAGCAGCTACCGGTCAGCGGGTAGGGGCTATGGCTACACCTTC. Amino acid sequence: CASSYRSAGRGYGYTF.

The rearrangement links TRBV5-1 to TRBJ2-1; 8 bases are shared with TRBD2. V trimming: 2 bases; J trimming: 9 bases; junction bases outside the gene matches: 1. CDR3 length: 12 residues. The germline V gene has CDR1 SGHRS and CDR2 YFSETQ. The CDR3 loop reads CASSFAGGEQFF. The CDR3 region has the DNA TGCGCCAGCAGCTTTGCGGGGGGTGAGCAGTTCTTC.